This T cell receptor (beta chain) was identified in a study of T cell responses to AZD1222 COVID-19 vaccine. Study-wide findings and caveats: Donors were mostly white British, more females; clonal diversity possibly underestimated. Rises in breadth and depth of Spike-specific TCRs came after two AZD1222 doses. Unmutated variant regions are reportedly targeted by nearly half of spike-specific TCRs.

This CDR3 comprises 12 residues. Per germline, CDR1 SQVTM and CDR2 ANQGSEA. The ends were cut back, 7 bases at V and 2 bases at J, with 12 bases in the middle. This clone was seen once. Its target is unknown. Only in-frame clones appear in the TCRdb table, and some are missing; sequencing was by immunoSEQ multiplex PCR. The sample consists of about 180,000 clones, around 88% of them appearing once. The sequenced sample was peripheral blood, obtained 28 days after the second AZD1222 dose. This sequence was found in an adult who received the AZD1222 COVID-19 vaccine. This chain uses TRBV29-1 with TRBJ2-7; D is perhaps TRBD1 (5 bases). DNA for the CDR3: TGCAGCGCAGTGACAGTCACCTACGAGCAGTACTTC. Its translation is CSAVTVTYEQYF.